The rows below give T cell receptor beta chains drawn from one sample of a study of Ad26.COV2.S vaccination and SARS-CoV-2 variants. Generated by immunoSEQ multiplex PCR, the TCRdb table keeps only in-frame clones and is missing some. The table includes some 300,000 clones, about 82% detected once. Here the sequenced sample was peripheral blood, taken in a trial of Ad26.COV2.S vaccine versus placebo. These receptors came from a person aged 18-65 years who received the Ad26.COV2.S COVID-19 vaccine or a placebo. Both conserved end residues are part of each CDR3. D genes are given only for firm matches. The size entry is marked missing in some rows and otherwise reads once, few, many or a size class.

D gene: .; J gene: TRBJ1-5; clone size: few; V gene: TRBV10-2; CDR3 protein: CASSDPSTTQHF; CDR3 DNA: TGCGCCAGCAGTGACCCGAGTACTACCCAGCATTTT
D gene: .; J gene: TRBJ2-1; clone size: .; V gene: TRBV7-8; CDR3 protein: CASSSGTYNEQFF; CDR3 DNA: TGTGCCAGCAGCTCCGGGACTTACAATGAGCAGTTCTTC
D gene: .; J gene: TRBJ1-3; clone size: .; V gene: TRBV3-1/TRBV3-2; CDR3 protein: CASSQGGGGNTIYF; CDR3 DNA: TGTGCCAGCAGCCAGGGGGGTGGTGGAAACACCATATATTTT
D gene: .; J gene: TRBJ2-7; clone size: .; V gene: TRBV7-6; CDR3 protein: CASSLAGPANYEQYF; CDR3 DNA: TGTGCCAGCAGCTTAGCCGGACCGGCCAACTACGAGCAGTACTTC
D gene: TRBD2; J gene: TRBJ2-7; clone size: .; V gene: TRBV7-2; CDR3 protein: CASSGRGGYEQYF; CDR3 DNA: TGTGCCAGCAGCGGACGGGGGGGGTACGAGCAGTACTTC
D gene: TRBD1; J gene: TRBJ2-3; clone size: .; V gene: TRBV29-1; CDR3 protein: CSVGGQGFGTDTQYF; CDR3 DNA: TGCAGCGTTGGGGGACAGGGCTTCGGTACAGATACGCAGTATTTT
D gene: TRBD1; J gene: TRBJ1-1; clone size: .; V gene: TRBV5-1; CDR3 protein: CASSLATGVFQAFF; CDR3 DNA: TGCGCCAGCAGCTTGGCGACAGGGGTTTTTCAAGCTTTCTTT
D gene: .; J gene: TRBJ1-1; clone size: .; V gene: TRBV7-2; CDR3 protein: CASSLDGQPNTEAFF; CDR3 DNA: TGTGCCAGCAGCTTGGACGGGCAGCCGAACACTGAAGCTTTCTTT
D gene: TRBD1; J gene: TRBJ2-1; clone size: once; V gene: TRBV10-1; CDR3 protein: CASSGDRGTGEQFF; CDR3 DNA: TGCGCCAGCAGCGGGGACAGGGGAACCGGTGAGCAGTTCTTC
D gene: TRBD1; J gene: TRBJ1-3; clone size: .; V gene: TRBV19; CDR3 protein: CASSIPEGAVGGNTIYF; CDR3 DNA: TGTGCCAGTAGTATCCCGGAGGGGGCAGTTGGAGGAAACACCATATATTTT
D gene: .; J gene: TRBJ2-7; clone size: .; V gene: TRBV6-2/TRBV6-3; CDR3 protein: CASSFQAPSYEQYF; CDR3 DNA: TGTGCCAGCAGTTTCCAGGCCCCCTCCTACGAGCAGTACTTC
D gene: .; J gene: TRBJ1-2; clone size: .; V gene: TRBV9; CDR3 protein: CASSVGQANYGYTF; CDR3 DNA: TGTGCCAGCAGCGTAGGACAGGCTAACTATGGCTACACCTTC
D gene: .; J gene: TRBJ2-2; clone size: few; V gene: TRBV13; CDR3 protein: CASSLLGSFTGELFF; CDR3 DNA: TGTGCCAGCAGCTTACTTGGCTCTTTCACCGGGGAGCTGTTTTTT
D gene: TRBD1; J gene: TRBJ2-2; clone size: once; V gene: TRBV3-1/TRBV3-2; CDR3 protein: CASGTGVESGELFF; CDR3 DNA: TGTGCCAGCGGGACAGGGGTGGAATCCGGGGAGCTGTTTTTT
D gene: .; J gene: TRBJ2-7; clone size: once; V gene: TRBV9; CDR3 protein: CASSVSGAPDYEQYF; CDR3 DNA: TGTGCCAGCAGCGTGTCCGGGGCCCCGGACTACGAGCAGTACTTC
D gene: TRBD1; J gene: TRBJ2-1; clone size: once; V gene: TRBV5-1; CDR3 protein: CASSFTGVIMAGEQFF; CDR3 DNA: TGCGCCAGCAGCTTCACAGGGGTCATAATGGCGGGTGAGCAGTTCTTC
D gene: .; J gene: TRBJ1-2; clone size: .; V gene: TRBV5-4; CDR3 protein: CASSLVSSRKGYTF; CDR3 DNA: TGTGCCAGCAGCTTGGTGTCCTCCCGAAAGGGCTACACCTTC
D gene: .; J gene: TRBJ1-2; clone size: .; V gene: TRBV19; CDR3 protein: CASRQPRVSGYGYTF; CDR3 DNA: TGTGCCAGTAGGCAGCCCAGGGTATCGGGTTATGGCTACACCTTC
D gene: .; J gene: TRBJ1-1; clone size: .; V gene: TRBV5-4; CDR3 protein: CASSLGVSGEAFF; CDR3 DNA: TGTGCCAGCAGCTTGGGGGTTTCAGGTGAAGCTTTCTTT
D gene: TRBD1; J gene: TRBJ1-1; clone size: .; V gene: TRBV15; CDR3 protein: CATSRTNRGGTEAFF; CDR3 DNA: TGTGCCACCAGCAGGACTAACAGGGGAGGCACTGAAGCTTTCTTT
D gene: .; J gene: TRBJ2-1; clone size: .; V gene: TRBV2; CDR3 protein: CASSVSVPYNEQFF; CDR3 DNA: TGTGCCAGCAGTGTATCAGTTCCCTACAATGAGCAGTTCTTC
D gene: .; J gene: TRBJ2-1; clone size: .; V gene: TRBV11-3; CDR3 protein: CASSSGTHPYNEQFF; CDR3 DNA: TGTGCCAGCAGCTCCGGGACACACCCCTACAATGAGCAGTTCTTC
D gene: TRBD1; J gene: TRBJ2-3; clone size: .; V gene: TRBV29-1; CDR3 protein: CSARQGNTDTQYF; CDR3 DNA: TGCAGCGCCCGACAGGGGAACACAGATACGCAGTATTTT
D gene: TRBD1; J gene: TRBJ1-1; clone size: .; V gene: TRBV5-4; CDR3 protein: CASSGFTGETEAFF; CDR3 DNA: TGTGCCAGCAGCGGATTTACAGGGGAGACTGAAGCTTTCTTT
D gene: .; J gene: TRBJ2-1; clone size: .; V gene: TRBV6-2/TRBV6-3; CDR3 protein: CASSYSPRGARSYNEQFF; CDR3 DNA: TGTGCCAGCAGTTACTCCCCCCGTGGGGCACGCTCCTACAATGAGCAGTTCTTC
D gene: TRBD1; J gene: TRBJ1-5; clone size: once; V gene: TRBV6-2/TRBV6-3; CDR3 protein: CASSYSGTDRGRPQHF; CDR3 DNA: TGTGCCAGCAGTTACTCAGGGACAGACCGTGGTAGGCCCCAGCATTTT
D gene: .; J gene: TRBJ1-1; clone size: .; V gene: TRBV19; CDR3 protein: CASRVTGNTEAFF; CDR3 DNA: TGTGCCAGTAGGGTCACAGGAAACACTGAAGCTTTCTTT
D gene: .; J gene: TRBJ2-1; clone size: .; V gene: TRBV5-8; CDR3 protein: CASSLRRSRVGNEQFF; CDR3 DNA: TGTGCCAGCAGCTTGCGGCGGAGCAGGGTGGGCAATGAGCAGTTCTTC
D gene: TRBD2; J gene: TRBJ2-2; clone size: .; V gene: TRBV6-5; CDR3 protein: CASSQAGEHTGELFF; CDR3 DNA: TGTGCCAGCAGCCAAGCGGGGGAGCACACCGGGGAGCTGTTTTTT
D gene: .; J gene: TRBJ1-2; clone size: once; V gene: TRBV3-1/TRBV3-2; CDR3 protein: CASSQEWRGANYGYTF; CDR3 DNA: TGTGCCAGCAGCCAAGAATGGAGGGGGGCCAACTATGGCTACACCTTC
D gene: .; J gene: TRBJ2-1; clone size: once; V gene: TRBV19; CDR3 protein: CASSNGGPNEQFF; CDR3 DNA: TGTGCCAGTAGTAACGGGGGGCCCAATGAGCAGTTCTTC
D gene: .; J gene: TRBJ2-5; clone size: .; V gene: TRBV7-2; CDR3 protein: CASSLVSSGPQYF; CDR3 DNA: TGTGCCAGCAGCTTAGTGTCCAGTGGCCCCCAGTACTTC
D gene: .; J gene: TRBJ1-1; clone size: .; V gene: TRBV20-1; CDR3 protein: CSARKEYEAFF; CDR3 DNA: TGCAGTGCTAGGAAGGAGTATGAAGCTTTCTTT
D gene: .; J gene: TRBJ1-2; clone size: .; V gene: TRBV7-9; CDR3 protein: CASSAGNRVIYGYTF; CDR3 DNA: TGTGCCAGCAGCGCCGGGAACAGGGTTATCTATGGCTACACCTTC
D gene: TRBD2; J gene: TRBJ2-2; clone size: once; V gene: TRBV5-4; CDR3 protein: CASSPLAGGRTGELFF; CDR3 DNA: TGTGCCAGCAGCCCCCTAGCGGGGGGGCGGACCGGGGAGCTGTTTTTT
D gene: .; J gene: TRBJ1-2; clone size: .; V gene: TRBV4-1; CDR3 protein: CASSQDWGPNYGYTF; CDR3 DNA: TGCGCCAGCAGCCAAGATTGGGGCCCTAACTATGGCTACACCTTC
D gene: .; J gene: TRBJ2-1; clone size: .; V gene: TRBV2; CDR3 protein: CASSVQDAAYNEQFF; CDR3 DNA: TGTGCCAGCAGCGTACAGGATGCTGCCTACAATGAGCAGTTCTTC
D gene: .; J gene: TRBJ2-5; clone size: .; V gene: TRBV6-2/TRBV6-3; CDR3 protein: CASSSSLEADGYQETQYF; CDR3 DNA: TGTGCCAGCAGTTCCTCCCTAGAGGCAGACGGGTACCAAGAGACCCAGTACTTC
D gene: .; J gene: TRBJ1-1; clone size: .; V gene: TRBV11-2; CDR3 protein: CASSILQGLNTEAFF; CDR3 DNA: TGTGCCAGCAGCATACTACAGGGCCTGAACACTGAAGCTTTCTTT
D gene: .; J gene: TRBJ1-2; clone size: .; V gene: TRBV27; CDR3 protein: CASKKTTQGPNYGYTF; CDR3 DNA: TGTGCCAGCAAGAAAACAACACAGGGTCCTAACTATGGCTACACCTTC
D gene: TRBD1; J gene: TRBJ1-2; clone size: .; V gene: TRBV30; CDR3 protein: CAWDRDTNYGYTF; CDR3 DNA: TGTGCCTGGGACAGGGATACTAACTATGGCTACACCTTC
D gene: TRBD1; J gene: TRBJ1-6; clone size: .; V gene: TRBV2; CDR3 protein: CASSPIQGDFGNSPLHF; CDR3 DNA: TGTGCCAGCAGTCCCATACAGGGGGATTTTGGGAATTCACCCCTCCACTTT
D gene: .; J gene: TRBJ2-2; clone size: .; V gene: TRBV7-9; CDR3 protein: CASSKDPPRGHSPTGELFF; CDR3 DNA: TGTGCCAGCAGCAAAGACCCCCCGAGGGGTCATTCTCCGACCGGGGAGCTGTTTTTT
D gene: TRBD1; J gene: TRBJ1-1; clone size: .; V gene: TRBV18; CDR3 protein: CASSPREGASEAFF; CDR3 DNA: TGTGCCAGCTCACCCCGGGAGGGGGCCTCTGAAGCTTTCTTT
D gene: .; J gene: TRBJ2-1; clone size: .; V gene: TRBV2; CDR3 protein: CASSEERNEQFF; CDR3 DNA: TGTGCCAGCAGTGAAGAGAGGAATGAGCAGTTCTTC
D gene: TRBD1; J gene: TRBJ1-4; clone size: .; V gene: TRBV7-9; CDR3 protein: CASSHRDRVANEKLFF; CDR3 DNA: TGTGCCAGCAGCCACCGGGACAGGGTTGCTAATGAAAAACTGTTTTTT